The rows below give T cell receptor beta chains drawn from one sample of a study of technical replicates of blood from four donors. Generated by immunoSEQ multiplex PCR, the TCRdb table keeps only in-frame clones and is missing some. The table lists almost 90,000 clones, about 94% of them singletons, with 0.2% to 0.3% in the top ten. The sequencing input was T cells isolated from PBMCs. Receptor source: a human donor in good health. Both conserved end residues are part of each CDR3. The D gene is left open where the match is weak. Only part of the rows carry a size: once, few, many, or a class if the clone is expanded.

>.|TRBJ1-2|TRBV30|16|TRBD1
TGTGCCTGGAGTGTGGGGACAGGGGTTCGGGGCTATGGCTACACCTTC
CAWSVGTGVRGYGYTF
>.|TRBJ2-1|TRBV11-3|16|TRBD2
TGTGCCAGCAGCACCCCGCGGGGGGGCTCCTACAATGAGCAGTTCTTC
CASSTPRGGSYNEQFF
>.|TRBJ1-2|TRBV2|13|TRBD1
TGTGCCAGCAGTGCACAGGGGGAATATGGCTACACCTTC
CASSAQGEYGYTF
>.|TRBJ2-2|TRBV12-5|15|.
TGTGCTAGTGGTCGAGGCGATAGGAACACCGGGGAGCTGTTTTTT
CASGRGDRNTGELFF
>.|TRBJ2-3|TRBV2|16|TRBD2
TGTGCCAGCAGTCAAACCGGGACTAGCGTAACAGATACGCAGTATTTT
CASSQTGTSVTDTQYF
>.|TRBJ2-3|TRBV6-5|14|.
TGTGCCAGCAGTTACGGGGGGGCTGAAGATACGCAGTATTTT
CASSYGGAEDTQYF
>once|TRBJ2-5|TRBV11-2|19|TRBD2
TGTGCCAGCAGCTCCACGGGACTAGCGGGAAATATGGTACTAAAGACCCAGTACTTC
CASSSTGLAGNMVLKTQYF
>once|TRBJ1-1|TRBV5-4|14|TRBD1
TGTGCCAGCAGCCCAGGACAGGGGAACACTGAAGCTTTCTTT
CASSPGQGNTEAFF
>.|TRBJ2-2|TRBV9|17|TRBD2
TGTGCCAGCAGCGTAGATCCGGGAGGGCCAATAACCGGGGAGCTGTTTTTT
CASSVDPGGPITGELFF
>.|TRBJ2-5|TRBV6-5|14|.
TGTGCCAGCAGGCGGACAGTGTTGGGGGAGACCCAGTACTTC
CASRRTVLGETQYF
>.|TRBJ2-5|TRBV6-1|13|.
TGTGCCAGCAGTCCGCGGTTCAAGGAGACCCAGTACTTC
CASSPRFKETQYF
>.|TRBJ2-7|TRBV27|14|.
TGTGCCAGCAGTTTTTCCGGGAGCTCCTACGAGCAGTACTTC
CASSFSGSSYEQYF
>.|TRBJ2-1|TRBV4-1|19|TRBD1
TGCGCCAGCAGCCAAGACCCCCTTTTTGGACAGGGTGGGTACAATGAGCAGTTCTTC
CASSQDPLFGQGGYNEQFF
>.|TRBJ2-5|TRBV7-9|13|.
TGTGCCAGCAGCGAGGCCGGTAAAGAGACCCAGTACTTC
CASSEAGKETQYF
>.|TRBJ2-2|TRBV14|16|.
TGTGCCAGCAGCCCGCTAGATCTAGTTAACACCGGGGAGCTGTTTTTT
CASSPLDLVNTGELFF
>.|TRBJ2-3|TRBV28|16|TRBD1
TGTGCCAGCAGTTCCGGGGGGACAGGGAGGTCAGATACGCAGTATTTT
CASSSGGTGRSDTQYF
>.|TRBJ2-7|TRBV7-9|14|.
TGTGCCAGCAGACCCCCGACCCAGGCCTACGAGCAGTACTTC
CASRPPTQAYEQYF